The entry that follows covers one TCR beta chain sequence. Antigen specificity is unknown. The data were obtained in a study of T cells expressing NK-cell markers. Overall study results and limits: A few donors' CD3+CD56-NKG2C+ cells were dominated by the same clonotypes.

The germline V gene has CDR1 SGHRS and CDR2 YFSETQ. The CDR3 consists of 13 residues. TCRdb re-analyzed the 5' RACE reads; it lists each CDR3 protein once, without DNA. Reported are fewer than 200,000 distinct CDR3 sequences; the ten largest clones contain approximately 18%. The rearrangement links TRBV5-1 to TRBJ2-1; TCRdb proposes TRBD2, but this gene call is untestable without DNA. Sequenced input: blood T cells: a sorted CD56 or NKG2C T cell subset, CD4+ or CD8+ T cells, or bulk PBMC T cells (not recorded which). This sequence originates from a woman aged 18-69 years in good health. CDR3 region: CASSFAGVDEQFF.